The 20 T cell receptor beta chains given below trace back to one sample, sequenced in a study of CXCR3-negative and CXCR3-positive naive CD8 T cells. Via 5' RACE with UMI labels, TRB cDNA libraries were prepared. From the 5' RACE reads, TCRdb lists one entry per CDR3 protein and no DNA. Recorded for this sample: about 120,000 distinct CDR3 sequences. Specimen: naive CXCR3- CD8+ T cells from blood. Described subset: CD45RO-CCR7+CD27+CD95- naive CD8+ T cells lacking CXCR3 (TNR3-). The receptors come from a human donor in good health. Some clones in this sample may be carry-over from other donors' samples.

The chain combines TRBV30 with TRBJ1-1; TCRdb designates TRBD1, a call that cannot be tested without DNA. Germline V gene data show CDR1 as GTSNPN and CDR2 as SVGIG (reference sequence). The length of the CDR3 is 14 residues. CDR3 sequence: CAWLWSRTDTEAFF. The entire variable domain, with the rest obtained from reference TRBV30 and TRBJ1-1, is as follows: SQTIHQWPATLVQPVGSPLSLECTVEGTSNPNLYWYRQAAGRGLQLLFYSVGIGQISSEVPQNLSASRPQDRQFILSSKKLLLSDSGFYLCAWLWSRTDTEAFFGQGTRLTVV.

The chain recombines TRBV19 with TRBJ1-2. This CDR3 has 13 residues. CDR1 is LNHDA and CDR2 is SQIVND in the germline V gene (reference sequence). This CDR3 reads CASRTQRQDGYTF. The whole variable domain, remainder taken from reference TRBV19 and TRBJ1-2, is DGGITQSPKYLFRKEGQNVTLSCEQNLNHDAMYWYRQDPGQGLRLIYYSQIVNDFQKGDIAEGYSVSREKKESFPLTVTSAQKNPTAFYLCASRTQRQDGYTFGSGTRLTVV.

The CDR3 reads CSARDLGLGYEQYF. The rearrangement uses TRBV20-1 and TRBJ2-7; the TRBD2 assignment by TCRdb is unverifiable without DNA. The CDR3 loop spans 14 amino acids. The germline V gene has CDR1 DFQATT and CDR2 SNEGSKA (reference sequence).

This chain joins TRBV11-2 and TRBJ2-1; TCRdb outputs TRBD1, but without DNA this stays unchecked. The germline V gene encodes CDR1 SGHAT and CDR2 FQNNGV. CDR3 length: 15 residues. The CDR3 is CASSPSPGPNNEQFF.

The V and J genes are TRBV4-3 and TRBJ2-7; without DNA, the TCRdb call of TRBD1 cannot be checked. The CDR3 consists of 15 residues. From germline, CDR1 is LGHNA and CDR2 YSLEER. CDR3: CASSQHRDSPYEQYF.

The chain recombines TRBV6-2 or TRBV6-3 with TRBJ2-7. The germline V gene has CDR1 MNHEY and CDR2 SVGEGT. This CDR3 contains 14 residues. The CDR3 sequence is CASSYSSASYEQYF.

The CDR3 loop reads CASSQDPGVNYGYTF. V and J are TRBV4-1 and TRBJ1-2; TCRdb calls TRBD1, which cannot be checked without DNA. This CDR3 spans 15 amino acids. Germline V gives CDR1 MGHRA, CDR2 YSYEKL.

The chain uses TRBV6-5 and TRBJ2-3. The CDR3 totals 15 residues. CDR1 MNHEY and CDR2 SVGAGI come from the germline V gene. The CDR3 reads CASSYSSEPPDTQYF.

The chain couples TRBV12-3 or TRBV12-4 to TRBJ2-7; TCRdb names TRBD2, which stays unverified in the absence of DNA. The CDR3 contains 15 residues. The CDR3: CASSSTPSGGPGQYF.

The V gene is TRBV7-9, the J gene TRBJ2-4; as DNA is missing, the TRBD1 call by TCRdb cannot be tested. The CDR3 length is 15 residues. Germline assignment: CDR1 SEHNR and CDR2 FQNEAQ (reference sequence). CDR3 protein: CASSRGDRVENIQYF.

This chain uses TRBV4-1 with TRBJ2-2; with no DNA, the TCRdb D assignment of TRBD1 cannot be verified. Germline-derived CDR1 and CDR2 are MGHRA and YSYEKL. CDR3 length: 15 amino acids. The CDR3: CASSPDRGWTGELFF.

The chain uses TRBV3-1 and TRBJ1-6. This CDR3 contains 15 residues. Germline V gene data show CDR1 as LGHDT and CDR2 as YNNKEL (reference sequence). This chain's CDR3 is CASSRTPVFNSPLHF.

The rearrangement links TRBV5-1 to TRBJ2-1; checking the TCRdb D call of TRBD2 is not possible without DNA. In germline, CDR1 is SGHRS, CDR2 YFSETQ. This CDR3 is built from 15 residues. CDR3 sequence: CASSLVSQRVDEQFF.

The gene calls are TRBV5-1 and TRBJ2-3; TCRdb gives TRBD1 as the D gene, but with no DNA this cannot be confirmed. The CDR3 has 15 amino acids. CDR1 SGHRS and CDR2 YFSETQ come from the germline V gene. The CDR3 sequence is CASSFRDRYTDTQYF.

The V call is TRBV25-1, the J call TRBJ2-3; TCRdb's D call of TRBD2 is untestable without DNA. CDR1 and CDR2 (germline): MGHDK, SYGVNS. This CDR3 is 14 amino acids long. CDR3 protein: CASSDGEETDTQYF.

The gene calls are TRBV10-2 and TRBJ1-1. This CDR3 is 12 amino acids long. Germline CDR1 and CDR2: WSHSY and SAAADI. CDR3 in amino acids: CASSDVGPEAFF.

The CDR3 spells CSVRLESSYEQYF. The chain employs TRBV29-1 and TRBJ2-7. Per germline, CDR1 SQVTM and CDR2 ANQGSEA. The CDR3 runs to 13 residues.

This chain connects TRBV29-1 to TRBJ2-2. The germline V gene encodes CDR1 SQVTM and CDR2 ANQGSEA. The CDR3 loop spans 14 amino acids. The CDR3 here is CSVVGVSNTGELFF.

The chain carries TRBV7-6 and TRBJ2-7; TCRdb reports TRBD1, a call that lacks DNA to check it against. The CDR3 extends over 14 amino acids. Germline CDR1 and CDR2: SGHVS and FNYEAQ. The CDR3 region is CASSLDRGGYEQYF.

J is TRBJ1-1 and V is TRBV28. Germline assignment: CDR1 MDHEN and CDR2 SYDVKM. The CDR3 contains 14 residues. The CDR3 loop reads CASSSPMGNTEAFF. The whole variable domain, filled in from reference TRBV28 and TRBJ1-1, reads DVKVTQSSRYLVKRTGEKVFLECVQDMDHENMFWYRQDPGLGLRLIYFSYDVKMKEKGDIPEGYSVSREKKERFSLILESASTNQTSMYLCASSSPMGNTEAFFGQGTRLTVV.